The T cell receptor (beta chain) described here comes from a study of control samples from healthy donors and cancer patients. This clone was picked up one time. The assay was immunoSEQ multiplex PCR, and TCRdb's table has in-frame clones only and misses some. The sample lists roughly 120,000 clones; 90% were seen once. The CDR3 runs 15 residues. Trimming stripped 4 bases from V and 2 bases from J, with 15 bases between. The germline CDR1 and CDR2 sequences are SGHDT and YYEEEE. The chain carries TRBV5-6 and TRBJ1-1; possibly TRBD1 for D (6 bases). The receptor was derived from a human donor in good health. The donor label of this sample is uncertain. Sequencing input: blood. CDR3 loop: CASSPSGAPNTEAFF. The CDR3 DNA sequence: TGTGCCAGCAGCCCCTCGGGGGCGCCTAACACTGAAGCTTTCTTT.